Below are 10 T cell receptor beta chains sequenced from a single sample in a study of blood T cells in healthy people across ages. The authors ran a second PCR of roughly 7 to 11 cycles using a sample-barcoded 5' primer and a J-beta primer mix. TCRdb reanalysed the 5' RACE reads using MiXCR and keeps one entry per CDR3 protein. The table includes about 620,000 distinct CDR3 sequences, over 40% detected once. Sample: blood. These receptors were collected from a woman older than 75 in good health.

The CDR3 DNA reads TGTGCCAGTGTGGACCGCAACAATGAGCAGTTCTTC. Translation gives CASVDRNNEQFF. The chain joins TRBV14 to TRBJ2-1; D remains ambiguous. CDR3 length: 12 residues. The ends were cut back, 9 bases at V and 5 bases at J, with 11 bases in the middle. Germline lookup yields CDR1 SGHDN and CDR2 FVKESK.

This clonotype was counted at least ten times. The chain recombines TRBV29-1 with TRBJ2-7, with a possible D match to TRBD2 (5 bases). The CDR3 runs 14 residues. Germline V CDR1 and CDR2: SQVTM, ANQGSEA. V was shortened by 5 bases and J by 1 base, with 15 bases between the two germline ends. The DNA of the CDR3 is TGCAGCGTTCTTTATACCGGGAAATCCTACGAGCAGTACTTC. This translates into CSVLYTGKSYEQYF.

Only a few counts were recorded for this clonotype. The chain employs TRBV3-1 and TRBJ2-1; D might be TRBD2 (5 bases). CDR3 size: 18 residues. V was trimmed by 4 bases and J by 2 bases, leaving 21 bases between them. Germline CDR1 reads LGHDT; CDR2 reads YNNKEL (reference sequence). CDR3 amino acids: CASSRALGGRPTYNEQFF. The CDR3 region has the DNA TGTGCCAGCAGCCGAGCTTTGGGTGGGAGACCCACCTACAATGAGCAGTTCTTC.

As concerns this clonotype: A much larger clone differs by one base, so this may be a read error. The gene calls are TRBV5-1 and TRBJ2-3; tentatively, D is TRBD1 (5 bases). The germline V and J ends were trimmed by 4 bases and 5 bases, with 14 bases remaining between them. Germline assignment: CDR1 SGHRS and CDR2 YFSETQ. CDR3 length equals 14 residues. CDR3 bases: TGCGCCAGCAGCGTGAATACAGGACAAGATACGCAGTATTTT. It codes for CASSVNTGQDTQYF.

CDR3 region: CASTGTDQETQYF. In DNA form, the CDR3 reads TGTGCCAGCACTGGGACAGACCAAGAGACCCAGTACTTC. The chain couples TRBV6-6 to TRBJ2-5, with 7 bases matching TRBD1. Germline CDR1 reads MNHNY; CDR2 reads SVGAGI (reference sequence). The CDR3 sequence is 13 residues long. Trimming took 7 bases from V and 0 from J; bases not matched to a gene: 2.

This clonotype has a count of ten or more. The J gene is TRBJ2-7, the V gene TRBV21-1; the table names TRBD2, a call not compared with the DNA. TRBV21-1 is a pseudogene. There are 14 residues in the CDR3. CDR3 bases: TGTGCCAGCAGCATGATAGCGGGAACGTACGAGCAGTACTTC. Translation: CASSMIAGTYEQYF.

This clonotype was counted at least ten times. CDR3 region: CSVGPGNTGELFF. For the CDR3, the DNA is TGCAGCGTTGGACCCGGGAACACCGGGGAGCTGTTTTTT. The chain uses TRBV29-1 and TRBJ2-2, with D hard to call. Germline-derived CDR1 and CDR2 are SQVTM and ANQGSEA. The CDR3 length is 13 residues. Trimming pared 4 bases from V and 1 base from J, leaving 7 bases between.

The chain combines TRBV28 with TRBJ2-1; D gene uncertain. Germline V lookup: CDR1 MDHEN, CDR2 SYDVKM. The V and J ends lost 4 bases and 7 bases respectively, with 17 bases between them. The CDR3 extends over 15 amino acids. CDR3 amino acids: CASSYRAPTENEQFF. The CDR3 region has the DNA TGTGCCAGCAGTTACCGGGCCCCCACGGAGAATGAGCAGTTCTTC.

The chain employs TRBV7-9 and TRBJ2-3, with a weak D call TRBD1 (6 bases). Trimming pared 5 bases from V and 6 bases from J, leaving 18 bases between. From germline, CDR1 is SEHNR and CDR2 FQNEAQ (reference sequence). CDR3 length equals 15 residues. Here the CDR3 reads CASSTTGPAVDTQYF. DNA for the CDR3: TGTGCCAGCAGCACAACAGGGCCAGCAGTGGATACGCAGTATTTT. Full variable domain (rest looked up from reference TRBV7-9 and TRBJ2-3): DTGVSQNPRHKITKRGQNVTFRCDPISEHNRLYWYRQTLGQGPEFLTYFQNEAQLEKSRLLSDRFSAERPKGSFSTLEIQRTEQGDSAMYLCASSTTGPAVDTQYFGPGTRLTVL.

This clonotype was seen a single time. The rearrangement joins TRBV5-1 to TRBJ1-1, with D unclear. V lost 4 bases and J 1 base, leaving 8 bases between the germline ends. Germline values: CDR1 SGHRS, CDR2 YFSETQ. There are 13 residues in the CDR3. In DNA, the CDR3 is TGCGCCAGCAGCACGATTGGGAACACTGAAGCTTTCTTT. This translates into CASSTIGNTEAFF.